This TCR beta chain was recorded in a study of control samples from healthy donors and cancer patients. Assay used: immunoSEQ multiplex PCR; TCRdb lists only in-frame clones, some missing. The data show some 120,000 clones, 85% to 90% seen once. Deletions cut 6 bases from V and 12 bases from J, with 23 bases between. The CDR3 runs 14 residues. Germline V gene sequence: CDR1 MRHNA, CDR2 SNTAGT. This clonotype was obtained from a woman aged 45-65 years with colorectal cancer. Input material: PBMCs. This sequence joins TRBV6-4 and TRBJ1-2; a weak D match, TRBD1 (5 bases). The CDR3 spells CASSLNQGAGPHTF. The DNA of the CDR3 is TGTGCCAGCAGCCTAAACCAGGGTGCAGGCCCCCACACCTTC.